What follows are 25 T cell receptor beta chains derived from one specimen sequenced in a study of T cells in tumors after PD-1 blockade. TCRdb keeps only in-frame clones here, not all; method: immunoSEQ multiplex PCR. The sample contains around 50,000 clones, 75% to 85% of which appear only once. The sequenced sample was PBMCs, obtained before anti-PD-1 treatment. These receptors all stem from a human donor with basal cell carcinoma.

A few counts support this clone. CDR3 protein: CAISDQTGGEQFF. The DNA of the CDR3 is TGTGCCATCAGTGACCAAACAGGGGGTGAGCAGTTCTTC. This rearrangement joins TRBV10-3 to TRBJ2-1, with 8 positions matching TRBD1. Per germline, CDR1 ENHRY and CDR2 SYGVKD. The CDR3 length is 13 residues. V shed 3 bases, J shed 9 bases, and the junction held 4 bases outside the gene matches.

CDR3 sequence reads: CAGGNGEQYF. In nucleotides, the CDR3 is TGTGCCGGGGGAAACGGCGAGCAGTACTTC. The J gene is TRBJ2-7, the V gene TRBV6-5; possibly TRBD1 or TRBD2 for D (5 bases each). Germline CDR1 MNHEY, CDR2 SVGAGI. V was clipped by 11 bases and J by 6 bases, with 11 bases between them. The length of the CDR3 is 10 residues.

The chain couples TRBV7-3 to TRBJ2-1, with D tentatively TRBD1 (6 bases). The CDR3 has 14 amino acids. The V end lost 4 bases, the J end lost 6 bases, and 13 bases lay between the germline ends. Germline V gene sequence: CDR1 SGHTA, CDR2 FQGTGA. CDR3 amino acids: CASSSGQSRNEQFF. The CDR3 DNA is TGTGCCAGCAGCTCTGGACAGAGCCGCAATGAGCAGTTCTTC.

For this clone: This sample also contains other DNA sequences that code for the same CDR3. The CDR3 here is CSASMVGGLPAYEQYF. The CDR3 region has the DNA TGCAGCGCTTCGATGGTTGGAGGACTCCCGGCCTACGAGCAGTACTTC. This chain connects TRBV29-1 to TRBJ2-7, with D possibly matching TRBD2 (5 bases). The CDR3 has 16 amino acids. V was shortened by 7 bases and J by 2 bases, with 24 bases between the two germline ends. CDR1 and CDR2 from the germline V gene are SQVTM and ANQGSEA.

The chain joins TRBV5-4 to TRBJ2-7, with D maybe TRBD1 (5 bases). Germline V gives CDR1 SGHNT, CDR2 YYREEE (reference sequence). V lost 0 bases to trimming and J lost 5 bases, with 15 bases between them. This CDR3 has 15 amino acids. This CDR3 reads CASSLAHRVGDEQYF. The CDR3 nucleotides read TGTGCCAGCAGCTTGGCTCATAGGGTAGGGGACGAGCAGTACTTC.

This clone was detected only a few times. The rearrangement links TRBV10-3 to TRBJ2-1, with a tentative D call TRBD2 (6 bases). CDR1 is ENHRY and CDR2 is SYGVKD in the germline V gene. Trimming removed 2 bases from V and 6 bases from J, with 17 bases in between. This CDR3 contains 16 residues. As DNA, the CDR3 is TGTGCCATCAGTGAGCTGGGCGGGGTGGGGCCCAATGAGCAGTTCTTC. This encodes CAISELGGVGPNEQFF.

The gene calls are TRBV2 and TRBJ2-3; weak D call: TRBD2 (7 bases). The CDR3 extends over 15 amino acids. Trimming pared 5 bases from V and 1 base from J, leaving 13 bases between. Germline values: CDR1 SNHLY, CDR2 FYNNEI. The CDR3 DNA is TGTGCCAGCAGTTACAGGGAGGGTGGCACAGATACGCAGTATTTT. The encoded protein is CASSYREGGTDTQYF.

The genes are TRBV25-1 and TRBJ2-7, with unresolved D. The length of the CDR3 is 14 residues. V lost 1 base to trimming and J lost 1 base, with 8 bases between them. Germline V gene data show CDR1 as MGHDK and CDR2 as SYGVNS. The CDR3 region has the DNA TGTGCCAGCAGTGAATTTGGCAATTCCTACGAGCAGTACTTC. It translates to CASSEFGNSYEQYF.

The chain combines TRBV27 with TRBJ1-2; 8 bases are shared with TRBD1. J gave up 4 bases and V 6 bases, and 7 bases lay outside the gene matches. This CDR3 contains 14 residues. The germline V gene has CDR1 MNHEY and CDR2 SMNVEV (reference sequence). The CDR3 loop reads CASRGQASFYGYTF. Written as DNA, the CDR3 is TGTGCCAGCAGGGGACAGGCGTCATTCTATGGCTACACCTTC.

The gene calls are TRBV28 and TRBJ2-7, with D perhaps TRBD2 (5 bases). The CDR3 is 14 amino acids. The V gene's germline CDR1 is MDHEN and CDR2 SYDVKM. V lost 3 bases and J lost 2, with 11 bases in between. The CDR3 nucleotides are TGTGCCAGCAGTTTCATCGGGGTCACCTACGAGCAGTACTTC. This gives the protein CASSFIGVTYEQYF.

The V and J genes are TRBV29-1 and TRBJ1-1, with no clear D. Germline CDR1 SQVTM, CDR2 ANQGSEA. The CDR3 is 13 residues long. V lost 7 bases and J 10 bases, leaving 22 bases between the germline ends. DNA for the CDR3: TGCAGCGGGGAGGAGGGAGTCTTCACTACAGCTTTCTTT. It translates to CSGEEGVFTTAFF.

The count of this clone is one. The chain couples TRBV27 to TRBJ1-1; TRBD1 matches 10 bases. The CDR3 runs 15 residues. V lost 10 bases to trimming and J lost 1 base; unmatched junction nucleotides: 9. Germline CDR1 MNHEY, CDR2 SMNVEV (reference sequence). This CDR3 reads CATGGQGSENTEAFF. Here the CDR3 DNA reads TGTGCCACCGGGGGACAGGGGTCGGAGAACACTGAAGCTTTCTTT.

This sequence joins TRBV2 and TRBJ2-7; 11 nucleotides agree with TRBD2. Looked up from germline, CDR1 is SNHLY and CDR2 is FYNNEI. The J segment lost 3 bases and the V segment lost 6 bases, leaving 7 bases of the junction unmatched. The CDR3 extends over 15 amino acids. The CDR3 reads CASSELAGGGYEQYF. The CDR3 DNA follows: TGTGCCAGCAGCGAATTAGCGGGGGGGGGCTACGAGCAGTACTTC. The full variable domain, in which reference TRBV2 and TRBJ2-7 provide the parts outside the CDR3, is EPEVTQTPSHQVTQMGQEVILRCVPISNHLYFYWYRQILGQKVEFLVSFYNNEISEKSEIFDDQFSVERPDGSNFTLKIRSTKLEDSAMYFCASSELAGGGYEQYFGPGTRLTVT.

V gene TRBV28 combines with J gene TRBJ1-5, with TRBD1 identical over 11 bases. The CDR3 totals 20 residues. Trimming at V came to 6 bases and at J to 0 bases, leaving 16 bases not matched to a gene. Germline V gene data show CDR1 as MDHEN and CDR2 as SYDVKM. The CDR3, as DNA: TGTGCCAGCAGCACATCGTTCTTTGGACAGGGGGCGTCTAGCAATCAGCCCCAGCATTTT. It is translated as CASSTSFFGQGASSNQPQHF.

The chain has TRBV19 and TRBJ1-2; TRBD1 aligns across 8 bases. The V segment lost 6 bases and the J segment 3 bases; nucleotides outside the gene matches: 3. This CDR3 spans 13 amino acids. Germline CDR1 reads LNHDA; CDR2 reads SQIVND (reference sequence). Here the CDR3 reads CASSPTGDYGYTF. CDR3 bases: TGTGCCAGTAGCCCGACAGGGGACTATGGCTACACCTTC.

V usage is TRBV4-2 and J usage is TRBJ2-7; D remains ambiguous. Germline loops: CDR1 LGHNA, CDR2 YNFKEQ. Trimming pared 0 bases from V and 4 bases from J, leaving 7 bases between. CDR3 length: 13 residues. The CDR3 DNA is TGTGCCAGCAGCCAAGATGAAAGGTACGAGCAGTACTTC. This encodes CASSQDERYEQYF.

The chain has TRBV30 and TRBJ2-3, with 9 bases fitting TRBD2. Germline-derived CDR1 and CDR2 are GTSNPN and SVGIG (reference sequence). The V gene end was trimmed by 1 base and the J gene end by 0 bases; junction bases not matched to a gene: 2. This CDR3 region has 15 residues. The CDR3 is CAWSGTSVSTDTQYF. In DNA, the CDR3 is TGTGCCTGGAGTGGGACTAGCGTTAGCACAGATACGCAGTATTTT.

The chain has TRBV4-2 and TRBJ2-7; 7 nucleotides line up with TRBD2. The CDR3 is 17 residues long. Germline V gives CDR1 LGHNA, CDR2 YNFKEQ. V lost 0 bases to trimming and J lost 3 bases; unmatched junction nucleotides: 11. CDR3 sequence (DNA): TGTGCCAGCAGCCAAGATCCGAGCTATTCGGGAGGCTACGAGCAGTACTTC. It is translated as CASSQDPSYSGGYEQYF.

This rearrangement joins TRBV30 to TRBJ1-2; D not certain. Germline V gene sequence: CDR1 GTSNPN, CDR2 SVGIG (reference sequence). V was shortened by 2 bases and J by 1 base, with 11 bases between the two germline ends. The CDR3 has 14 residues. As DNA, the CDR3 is TGTGCCTGGAGTATCACGACAAGTAACTATGGCTACACCTTC. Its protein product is CAWSITTSNYGYTF. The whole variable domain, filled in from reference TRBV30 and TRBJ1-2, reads SQTIHQWPATLVQPVGSPLSLECTVEGTSNPNLYWYRQAAGRGLQLLFYSVGIGQISSEVPQNLSASRPQDRQFILSSKKLLLSDSGFYLCAWSITTSNYGYTFGSGTRLTVV.

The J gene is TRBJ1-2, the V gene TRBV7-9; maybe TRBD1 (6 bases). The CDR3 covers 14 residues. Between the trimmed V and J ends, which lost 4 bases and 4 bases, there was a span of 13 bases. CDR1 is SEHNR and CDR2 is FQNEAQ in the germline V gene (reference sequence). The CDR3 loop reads CASSSPDRIYGYTF. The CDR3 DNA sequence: TGTGCCAGCAGCTCCCCAGACAGGATCTATGGCTACACCTTC.

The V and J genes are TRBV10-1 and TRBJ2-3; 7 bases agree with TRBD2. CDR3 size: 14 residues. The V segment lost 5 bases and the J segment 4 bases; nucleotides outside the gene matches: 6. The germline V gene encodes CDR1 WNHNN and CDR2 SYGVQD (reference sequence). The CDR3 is CASSKRGVPDTQYF. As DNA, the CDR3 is TGCGCCAGCAGTAAGCGGGGAGTCCCAGATACGCAGTATTTT.

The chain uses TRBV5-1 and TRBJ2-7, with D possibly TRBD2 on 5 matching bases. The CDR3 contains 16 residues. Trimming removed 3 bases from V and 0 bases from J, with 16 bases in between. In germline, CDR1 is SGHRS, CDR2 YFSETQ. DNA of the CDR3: TGCGCCAGCAGCTATTGGTTGAGGGCCACCTCCTACGAGCAGTACTTC. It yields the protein CASSYWLRATSYEQYF.

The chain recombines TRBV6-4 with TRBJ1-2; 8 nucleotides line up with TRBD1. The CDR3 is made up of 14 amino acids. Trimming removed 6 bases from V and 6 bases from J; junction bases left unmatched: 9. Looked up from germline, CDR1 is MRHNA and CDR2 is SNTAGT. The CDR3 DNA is TGTGCCAGCAGCCGAGAGCAGGGGGCGCATGGCTACACCTTC. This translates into CASSREQGAHGYTF.

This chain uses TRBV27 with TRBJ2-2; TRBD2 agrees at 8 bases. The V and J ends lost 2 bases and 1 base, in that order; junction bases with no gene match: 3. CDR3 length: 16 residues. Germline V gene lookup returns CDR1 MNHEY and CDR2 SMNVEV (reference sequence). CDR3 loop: CASSLAGGLNTGELFF. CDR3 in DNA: TGTGCCAGCAGTTTAGCGGGGGGCTTGAACACCGGGGAGCTGTTTTTT.

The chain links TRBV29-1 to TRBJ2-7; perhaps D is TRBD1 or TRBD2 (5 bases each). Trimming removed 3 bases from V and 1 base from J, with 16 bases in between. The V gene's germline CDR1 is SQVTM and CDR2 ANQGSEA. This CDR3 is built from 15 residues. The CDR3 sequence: CSVDGTGASSYEQYF. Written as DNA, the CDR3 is TGCAGCGTTGACGGGACCGGGGCCTCTTCCTACGAGCAGTACTTC.